Below, one T cell receptor beta chain is given with its context. The sample is drawn from a study of blood T cell repertoires in COVID-19. On the study more broadly: The cDNA or gDNA used as material had been derived from T cells, B-cell-depleted T cells, or PBMCs.

The trim removed 3 bases at V and 7 bases at J, leaving 8 bases unmatched. This CDR3 has 14 residues. Germline CDR1 and CDR2: SGDLS and YYNGEE. Residents of under 25 US areas, aged roughly 18 to 95 years, made up the participants. The authors' processing: Amplification of reference gene primers was used by the study to estimate nucleated cell counts. Produced via immunoSEQ multiplex PCR; TCRdb's table is partial and in-frame only. Clone size and V and J calls were adopted from that table, with D and trimming inferred from the DNA. This table holds about 160,000 clones, over 70% found once. The chain employs TRBV9 and TRBJ2-7, with 9 nucleotides matching TRBD1. The sequence was obtained from a woman aged 60-75 years who had recovered from COVID-19. The sample consisted of PBMCs or T cells enriched from blood (not recorded which). CDR3 protein: CASSAGTGRGEQYF. The CDR3 bases are TGTGCCAGCAGCGCGGGGACAGGGCGAGGGGAGCAGTACTTC.